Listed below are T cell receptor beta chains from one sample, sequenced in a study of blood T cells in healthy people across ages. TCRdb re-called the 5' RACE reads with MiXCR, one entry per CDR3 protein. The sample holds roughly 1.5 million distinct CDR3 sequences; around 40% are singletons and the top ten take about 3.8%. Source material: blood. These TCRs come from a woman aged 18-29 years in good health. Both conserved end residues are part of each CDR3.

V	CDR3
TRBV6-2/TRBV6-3	CASSGYGAMRAYEQYF
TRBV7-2	CASSSEGGWGETQYF
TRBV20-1	CSARETGADEQYF
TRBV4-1	CASSPSWGRNGDTQYF
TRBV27	CASSPRDSLNEQYF
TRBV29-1	CSVKDPVGYTF
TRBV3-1	CASSQETGRGYTF
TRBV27	CASRSISGPTEAFF
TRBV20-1	CSAFRGGASYGYTF
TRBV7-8	CASSAPADSHEAFF
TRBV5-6	CASSLGYSTDTQYF
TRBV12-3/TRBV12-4	CASSPAGELFF
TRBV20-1	CSASPGGVINEQYF
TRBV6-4	CASIGLAVEETQYF
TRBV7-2	CASSLRGSVTSTDTQYF
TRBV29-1	CSVEGAEWGAFF
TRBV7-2	CASSVGWRAEAFF
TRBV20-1	CSARAGGGYEHYF
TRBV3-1	CASIQDAETQYF
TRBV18	CASSPGRRSLSNQPQHF
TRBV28	CASRPPCGTSADTQYF
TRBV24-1	CATSDAPIAGTTDTQYF
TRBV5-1	CASSLVTGRRTEAFF
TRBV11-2	CASSLATTGPYEQYF
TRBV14	CASSRRTGQDGYTF
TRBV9	CASSVGWDGDTQYF
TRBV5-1	CASSPALTGNMGRFF
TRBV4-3	CASSQDFYGTGFEQYF
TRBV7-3	CASSLNGDSYNEQFF
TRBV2	CASSETGRAQETQYF
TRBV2	CASSEGYRGRETQYF